One sample yielded the 16 T cell receptor beta chains listed below, sequenced in a study of response to subunit inactivated influenza vaccine. TCRdb re-analysed the RT-PCR reads in MiXCR, keeping a single row per CDR3 protein. The sample records 290,000 or so distinct CDR3 sequences, 20% to 25% being singletons. Sequencing was performed on PBMCs from blood, taken less than 22 months after vaccination. These receptors were collected from a man between 50 and 75 years old who received an inactivated influenza vaccine.

The genes are TRBV5-1 and TRBJ1-2, with a weak D call TRBD1 (6 bases). This CDR3 has 15 amino acids. CDR1 and CDR2 (germline): SGHRS, YFSETQ. The V end was cut by 4 bases, the J end by 4 bases, with 17 bases between. CDR3 residues: CASSPGGGGIYGYTF. The CDR3 DNA follows: TGCGCCAGCAGCCCAGGAGGGGGGGGCATCTATGGCTACACCTTC.

This clonotype was counted only a few times. This chain's CDR3 is CASSLDWTTSYEQYF. CDR3 nucleotides: TGCGCCAGCAGCTTGGACTGGACAACTTCCTACGAGCAGTACTTC. The chain combines TRBV5-1 with TRBJ2-7; possibly TRBD1 for D (5 bases). Germline CDR1 is SGHRS and CDR2 is YFSETQ. The V end lost 0 bases, the J end lost 1 base, and 11 bases lay between the germline ends. The CDR3 spans 15 residues.

DNA of the CDR3: TGCAGTGCTAGCTCTAGGACGGGCACTGAAGCTTTCTTT. Amino acid sequence: CSASSRTGTEAFF. The rearrangement links TRBV20-1 to TRBJ1-1; no definite D call. This CDR3 has 13 amino acids. V lost 3 bases and J 4 bases, leaving 12 bases between the germline ends. CDR1 is DFQATT, CDR2 SNEGSKA, per germline (reference sequence).

The J gene is TRBJ1-3, the V gene TRBV4-2; possibly TRBD1 for D (5 bases). The CDR3 covers 16 residues. Trimming removed 3 bases from V and 4 bases from J, with 16 bases in between. The V gene's germline CDR1 is LGHNA and CDR2 YNFKEQ. CDR3 in amino acids: CASSHGRGSLGNTIYF. The CDR3 nucleotides read TGTGCCAGCAGCCACGGCCGGGGGTCCCTCGGAAACACCATATATTTT.

This clonotype turned up a few times. The chain carries TRBV4-1 and TRBJ1-5; no definite D call. Germline values: CDR1 MGHRA, CDR2 YSYEKL. Between the trimmed V and J ends, which lost 1 base and 10 bases, there was a span of 17 bases. The CDR3 extends over 15 amino acids. Here the CDR3 DNA reads TGCGCCAGCAGCCAAGGATTTGGTAGATCAGCCCCCCAGCATTTT. Translating it yields CASSQGFGRSAPQHF.

This clonotype occurred a few times. The rearrangement uses TRBV24-1 and TRBJ1-5; weak D call: TRBD1 (5 bases). The V end was cut by 0 bases, the J end by 2 bases, with 7 bases between. The CDR3 covers 15 residues. Germline V gene sequence: CDR1 KGHDR, CDR2 SFDVKD. DNA of the CDR3: TGTGCCACCAGTGATTTGCCAGGGCGCAATCAGCCCCAGCATTTT. This translates into CATSDLPGRNQPQHF.

J is TRBJ1-2 and V is TRBV29-1, with 7 nucleotides matching TRBD1. This CDR3 has 14 amino acids. V dropped 1 base and J dropped 8; count of bases not matched to a gene: 10. CDR1 is SQVTM and CDR2 is ANQGSEA in the germline V gene. The CDR3 here is CSVEAPGTVEGYTF. DNA of the CDR3: TGCAGCGTTGAAGCCCCCGGGACAGTCGAGGGCTACACCTTC.

V usage is TRBV6-1 and J usage is TRBJ2-3; 12 nucleotides match TRBD2. This CDR3 comprises 14 residues. Germline loops: CDR1 MNHNS, CDR2 SASEGT. The trim removed 7 bases at V and 5 bases at J, leaving 4 bases unmatched. CDR3 sequence (DNA): TGTGCCAGCATGGAGACTAGCGGGAGAGATACGCAGTATTTT. Its protein is CASMETSGRDTQYF.

The chain links TRBV20-1 to TRBJ1-1, with a weak D call TRBD1 (6 bases). The CDR3 consists of 12 residues. Germline CDR1 reads DFQATT; CDR2 reads SNEGSKA (reference sequence). Trimming stripped 4 bases from V and 2 bases from J, with 8 bases between. CDR3 nucleotides: TGCAGTGCTATACAGGGCAACACTGAAGCTTTCTTT. This gives the protein CSAIQGNTEAFF.

V gene TRBV20-1 combines with J gene TRBJ2-2; 7 positions match TRBD2. The CDR3 is made up of 15 amino acids. Trimming removed 2 bases from V and 5 bases from J; junction bases left unmatched: 8. Germline CDR1 is DFQATT and CDR2 is SNEGSKA (reference sequence). CDR3: CSARFGGSRTGELFF. For the CDR3, the DNA is TGCAGTGCTAGATTCGGCGGGAGCAGAACCGGGGAGCTGTTTTTT.

This clonotype was picked up many times. The chain employs TRBV5-1 and TRBJ2-1; TRBD2 matches 13 bases. The germline gives CDR1 SGHRS, CDR2 YFSETQ. CDR3 length equals 13 residues. The V and J ends lost 7 bases and 10 bases, in that order; junction bases with no gene match: 5. Here the CDR3 reads CASHPTSGGEQFF. The DNA of the CDR3 is TGCGCCAGCCACCCGACTAGCGGGGGGGAGCAGTTCTTC. Combining the CDR3 with reference TRBV5-1 and TRBJ2-1 gives the whole variable domain KAGVTQTPRYLIKTRGQQVTLSCSPISGHRSVSWYQQTPGQGLQFLFEYFSETQRNKGNFPGRFSGRQFSNSRSEMNVSTLELGDSALYLCASHPTSGGEQFFGPGTRLTVL.

This clonotype was picked up a small number of times. The chain links TRBV6-2 or TRBV6-3 to TRBJ2-3, with D possibly being TRBD1 (6 bases). Germline assignment: CDR1 MNHEY and CDR2 SVGEGT. This CDR3 spans 15 amino acids. The V end was cut by 7 bases, the J end by 2 bases, with 16 bases between. The DNA for the CDR3 is TGTGCCAGCACTAGAAGGGCAGGGGACACAGATACGCAGTATTTT. Amino acid sequence: CASTRRAGDTDTQYF.

This clonotype was recorded once. V gene TRBV10-3 combines with J gene TRBJ2-5, with 9 positions matching TRBD2. Trimming removed 3 bases from V and 6 bases from J; junction bases left unmatched: 8. Germline assignment: CDR1 ENHRY and CDR2 SYGVKD. The CDR3 runs 15 residues. CDR3 in DNA: TGTGCCATCAGTGACACTAGCGGGTCCCCGAAGACCCAGTACTTC. Translation: CAISDTSGSPKTQYF.

This clonotype was recorded at least ten times. This chain connects TRBV12-3 or TRBV12-4 to TRBJ1-4, with 8 bases lining up with TRBD1. V gave up 5 bases and J gave up 5 bases; unmatched junction bases: 4. The CDR3 runs 14 residues. The CDR3 loop is CASSPGQGNEKLFF. The CDR3, as DNA: TGTGCCAGCAGTCCTGGACAGGGAAATGAAAAACTGTTTTTT.

The rearrangement joins TRBV3-1 to TRBJ1-6; 7 bases match TRBD1. The CDR3 runs to 15 residues. Per the germline V gene, CDR1 is LGHDT and CDR2 is YNNKEL (reference sequence). V lost 4 bases and J lost 9; bases outside the gene matches: 9. The CDR3 DNA reads as TGTGCCAGCAGCCCGTTGGAGGGGGCTGGTTCACCCCTCCACTTT. Translated: CASSPLEGAGSPLHF.

V usage is TRBV29-1 and J usage is TRBJ2-7, with 7 nucleotides matching TRBD1. Trimming took 4 bases from V and 6 from J; bases not matched to a gene: 6. Germline loops: CDR1 SQVTM, CDR2 ANQGSEA. The length of the CDR3 is 12 residues. The DNA of the CDR3 is TGCAGCGTTGGGGGATACAGGGGCGAGCAGTACTTC. Residues: CSVGGYRGEQYF.